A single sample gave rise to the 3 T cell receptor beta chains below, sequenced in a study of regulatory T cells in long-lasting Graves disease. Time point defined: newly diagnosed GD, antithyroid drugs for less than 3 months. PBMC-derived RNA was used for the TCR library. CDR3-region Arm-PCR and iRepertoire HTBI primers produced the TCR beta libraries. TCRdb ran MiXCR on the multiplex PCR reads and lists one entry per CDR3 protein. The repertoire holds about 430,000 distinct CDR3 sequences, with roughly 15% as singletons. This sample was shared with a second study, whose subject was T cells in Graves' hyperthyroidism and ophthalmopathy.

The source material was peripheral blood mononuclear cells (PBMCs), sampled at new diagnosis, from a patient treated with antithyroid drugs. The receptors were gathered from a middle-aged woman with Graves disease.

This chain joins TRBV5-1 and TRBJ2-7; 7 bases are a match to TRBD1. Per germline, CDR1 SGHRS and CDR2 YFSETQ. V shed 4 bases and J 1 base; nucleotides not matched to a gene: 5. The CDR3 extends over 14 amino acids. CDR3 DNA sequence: TGCGCCAGCAGCGGGGACAGCGCATCCTACGAGCAGTACTTC. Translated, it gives CASSGDSASYEQYF.

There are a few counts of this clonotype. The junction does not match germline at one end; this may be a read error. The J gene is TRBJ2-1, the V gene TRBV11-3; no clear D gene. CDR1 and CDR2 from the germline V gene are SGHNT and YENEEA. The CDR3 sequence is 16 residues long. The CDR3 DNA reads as TGTGCCAGCAGCTTACGACCCCAACAATCCTTCAATGAGCAGTTCTTC. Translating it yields CASSLRPQQSFNEQFF.

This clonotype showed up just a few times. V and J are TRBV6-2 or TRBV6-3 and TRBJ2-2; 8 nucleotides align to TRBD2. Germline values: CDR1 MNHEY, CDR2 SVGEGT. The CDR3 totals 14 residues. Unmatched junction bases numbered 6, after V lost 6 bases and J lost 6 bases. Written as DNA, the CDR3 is TGTGCCAGCAGCTTACGAGCGGGAGCCGGGGAGCTGTTTTTT. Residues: CASSLRAGAGELFF.